Below, 17 T cell receptor beta chains from the same sample are listed, as sequenced in a study of T-cell memory formation after mild COVID-19. MiXCR, applied by TCRdb to the 5' RACE reads, yields one record per CDR3 protein. The data contain some 210,000 distinct CDR3 sequences, about 27% of them singletons. The specimen sequenced was PBMCs or a T cell subset sorted from them (not recorded which). These receptors all come from an adult woman who had mild COVID-19 (a few samples of this study predate the infection). Cell type and time point are not known.

In this sample, this clonotype turned up a few times. The gene calls are TRBV5-1 and TRBJ2-7, with TRBD2 matching 11 bases. Germline V gene sequence: CDR1 SGHRS, CDR2 YFSETQ. The V segment lost 2 bases and the J segment 1 base; nucleotides outside the gene matches: 11. CDR3 size: 18 residues. CDR3: CASSFVWLAGGQSYEQYF. CDR3 DNA sequence: TGCGCCAGCAGCTTTGTATGGCTAGCGGGAGGACAATCCTACGAGCAGTACTTC.

The sample holds a few counts of this clonotype. This chain joins TRBV7-9 and TRBJ2-5; D gene uncertain. The V end lost 5 bases, the J end lost 1 base, and 8 bases lay between the germline ends. From germline, CDR1 is SEHNR and CDR2 FQNEAQ (reference sequence). This CDR3 is 13 amino acids long. The CDR3 DNA sequence: TGTGCCAGCAGCCAAGGTGTCCAAGAGACCCAGTACTTC. Protein: CASSQGVQETQYF.

This sequence joins TRBV6-5 and TRBJ2-1; D might be TRBD1 (5 bases). Germline assignment: CDR1 MNHEY and CDR2 SVGAGI. The length of the CDR3 is 14 residues. V lost 2 bases and J 7 bases, leaving 12 bases between the germline ends. The CDR3 here is CASSYGAKGNEQFF. The DNA of the CDR3 is TGTGCCAGCAGTTACGGGGCGAAGGGGAATGAGCAGTTCTTC.

This clonotype was seen more than once but under ten times. This chain joins TRBV29-1 and TRBJ1-2; 9 nucleotides align to TRBD1. CDR3 size: 14 residues. Germline lookup yields CDR1 SQVTM and CDR2 ANQGSEA. After removal of 4 bases from V and 2 bases from J, the junction contained 5 bases not matched to a gene. Here the CDR3 DNA reads TGCAGCGTTGGCACAGGGGGCCGGAACTATGGCTACACCTTC. It translates to CSVGTGGRNYGYTF.

The genes are TRBV5-1 and TRBJ2-7, with D unresolved. V dropped 4 bases and J dropped 6 bases, with 20 bases sitting between them. The CDR3 sequence is 15 residues long. Germline V gives CDR1 SGHRS, CDR2 YFSETQ. CDR3 in DNA: TGCGCCAGCAGCCCCCCCGACCGCCTAGGTGGCGAGCAGTACTTC. It yields the protein CASSPPDRLGGEQYF.

This clonotype has at least ten counts. This chain uses TRBV5-4 with TRBJ2-3, with D unclear. Germline V gene sequence: CDR1 SGHNT, CDR2 YYREEE (reference sequence). This CDR3 spans 15 amino acids. V gave up 0 bases and J gave up 1 base, with 9 bases separating them. The CDR3 region is CASSLDMVGTDTQYF. CDR3 nucleotide sequence: TGTGCCAGCAGCTTGGATATGGTGGGCACAGATACGCAGTATTTT.

This chain connects TRBV6-6 to TRBJ2-3; no reliable D call. The CDR3 covers 14 residues. CDR1 is MNHNY and CDR2 is SVGAGI in the germline V gene (reference sequence). Trimming shortened V by 2 bases and J by 2 bases, and 8 bases separated the two germline ends. CDR3 coding DNA: TGTGCCAGCAGTTACGGCAGAGACACAGATACGCAGTATTTT. It yields the protein CASSYGRDTDTQYF.

In its sample, this clonotype was seen a few times. The chain couples TRBV20-1 to TRBJ2-3, with a tentative D call TRBD2 (7 bases). The CDR3 has 14 amino acids. Per the germline V gene, CDR1 is DFQATT and CDR2 is SNEGSKA (reference sequence). Trimming removed 7 bases at V and 2 bases at J, with 16 bases between. CDR3 coding DNA: TGCAGTGTGAGGGGGGGGTTTTTCACAGATACGCAGTATTTT. It is translated as CSVRGGFFTDTQYF.

This clonotype appeared a few times. Here the CDR3 reads CASSQDGVATDTQYF. CDR3 sequence (DNA): TGTGCCAGCAGCCAAGATGGAGTAGCGACAGATACGCAGTATTTT. V is TRBV3-1 and J is TRBJ2-3, with D tentatively TRBD2 (5 bases). Germline V CDR1 and CDR2: LGHDT, YNNKEL (reference sequence). Trimming took off 0 bases at V and 3 bases at J, with 10 bases between the two ends. CDR3 size: 15 residues.

This CDR3 is CASSYGTGHVTNHNEQFF. The CDR3 DNA follows: TGTGCCAGCAGTTACGGGACGGGGCACGTAACTAACCACAATGAGCAGTTCTTC. The chain is built from TRBV6-6 and TRBJ2-1, with D perhaps TRBD1 or TRBD2 (5 bases each). Trimming shortened V by 2 bases and J by 5 bases, and 22 bases separated the two germline ends. CDR3 length: 18 amino acids. Germline V gene data show CDR1 as MNHNY and CDR2 as SVGAGI (reference sequence).

The chain links TRBV7-2 to TRBJ2-1, with D tentatively TRBD2 (5 bases). Germline values: CDR1 SGHTA, CDR2 FQGNSA. V lost 1 base, J lost 7 bases, and 14 bases lay in between. This CDR3 region has 15 residues. CDR3 in amino acids: CASSLGDYRGNEQFF. The CDR3 nucleotides read TGTGCCAGCAGCTTAGGAGACTACCGCGGGAATGAGCAGTTCTTC.

The J gene is TRBJ2-5, the V gene TRBV5-1, with TRBD2 matching 9 bases. The CDR3 is 14 residues long. From germline, CDR1 is SGHRS and CDR2 YFSETQ. V shed 4 bases, J shed 5 bases, and the junction held 6 bases outside the gene matches. CDR3 coding DNA: TGCGCCAGCAGCCCCGGGACTAGCAGGGAGACCCAGTACTTC. It specifies CASSPGTSRETQYF.

This clonotype was picked up a small number of times. The CDR3 sequence is CASSFSGKGENIQYF. CDR3 in DNA: TGTGCCAGCAGTTTTTCAGGGAAGGGGGAAAACATTCAGTACTTC. The chain links TRBV12-3 or TRBV12-4 to TRBJ2-4; perhaps TRBD1 as D (6 bases). The CDR3 loop spans 15 amino acids. Trimming pared 3 bases from V and 5 bases from J, leaving 14 bases between.

The rearrangement links TRBV30 to TRBJ1-2; D is unclear. The CDR3 spans 13 residues. Germline V CDR1 and CDR2: GTSNPN, SVGIG (reference sequence). V lost 0 bases and J 4 bases, leaving 9 bases between the germline ends. The CDR3 reads CAWSVRPSYGYTF. The CDR3 nucleotides read TGTGCCTGGAGTGTACGACCGTCCTATGGCTACACCTTC.

Only a few counts were recorded for this clonotype. The chain employs TRBV5-6 and TRBJ2-5; 7 positions match TRBD1. Germline values: CDR1 SGHDT, CDR2 YYEEEE. Trimming at V came to 1 base and at J to 4 bases, leaving 4 bases not matched to a gene. There are 14 residues in the CDR3. The CDR3 DNA follows: TGTGCCAGCAGCTTGAGTGCAGGGGGAGAGACCCAGTACTTC. It yields the protein CASSLSAGGETQYF.

There are a few counts of this clonotype. CDR3 coding DNA: TGTGCCAGCAGCCTCATACAGGGGGCTTGGAACACTGAAGCTTTCTTT. This gives the protein CASSLIQGAWNTEAFF. V gene TRBV7-6 combines with J gene TRBJ1-1; TRBD1 aligns across 9 bases. This CDR3 is 16 amino acids long. Germline CDR1 SGHVS, CDR2 FNYEAQ. The V gene end was trimmed by 5 bases and the J gene end by 1 base; junction bases not matched to a gene: 8.

This chain uses TRBV7-6 with TRBJ1-2; 7 nucleotides align to TRBD1. Per the germline V gene, CDR1 is SGHVS and CDR2 is FNYEAQ. The J segment lost 6 bases and the V segment lost 2 bases, leaving 12 bases of the junction unmatched. This CDR3 has 16 amino acids. The CDR3 sequence: CASSLREGRGSDGYTF. The DNA for the CDR3 is TGTGCCAGCAGCTTAAGGGAGGGCAGGGGGAGTGATGGCTACACCTTC.